The clone carrying this TCR beta chain was detected only a few times. Its specificity is not known. V gave up 1 base and J gave up 5 bases, with 11 bases separating them. This CDR3 has 14 amino acids. Germline V gene sequence: CDR1 SEHNR, CDR2 FQNEAQ (reference sequence). Clones were sequenced by immunoSEQ multiplex PCR, and TCRdb holds only the in-frame ones, with some missing. The table records 80,000 to 100,000 clones, roughly 80% of them present only once. PCR or immunohistochemistry showed mismatch repair deficiency in every enrolled patient. The TCR-sequenced patients were a few responders to pembrolizumab. This entry comes from a study of PD-1 blockade in mismatch repair-deficient tumors. Study-level background: Enrolled about 2013-2016, patients had progressing, pretreated mismatch repair-deficient cancers of about a dozen types.

Study-wide results and caveats: Tumor-resident clones, often undetectable pretreatment in blood, expanded then contracted after pembrolizumab.

The source was peripheral blood, collected 12 weeks after starting pembrolizumab. The V gene is TRBV7-9, the J gene TRBJ2-5; maybe TRBD1 (5 bases). The receptor was isolated from an adult with mismatch repair-deficient cancer. The CDR3 loop is CASSLVGATETQYF. The CDR3 DNA sequence: TGTGCCAGCAGCTTAGTAGGGGCCACGGAGACCCAGTACTTC. Complete variable domain (other parts from reference TRBV7-9 and TRBJ2-5): DTGVSQNPRHKITKRGQNVTFRCDPISEHNRLYWYRQTLGQGPEFLTYFQNEAQLEKSRLLSDRFSAERPKGSFSTLEIQRTEQGDSAMYLCASSLVGATETQYFGPGTRLLVL.